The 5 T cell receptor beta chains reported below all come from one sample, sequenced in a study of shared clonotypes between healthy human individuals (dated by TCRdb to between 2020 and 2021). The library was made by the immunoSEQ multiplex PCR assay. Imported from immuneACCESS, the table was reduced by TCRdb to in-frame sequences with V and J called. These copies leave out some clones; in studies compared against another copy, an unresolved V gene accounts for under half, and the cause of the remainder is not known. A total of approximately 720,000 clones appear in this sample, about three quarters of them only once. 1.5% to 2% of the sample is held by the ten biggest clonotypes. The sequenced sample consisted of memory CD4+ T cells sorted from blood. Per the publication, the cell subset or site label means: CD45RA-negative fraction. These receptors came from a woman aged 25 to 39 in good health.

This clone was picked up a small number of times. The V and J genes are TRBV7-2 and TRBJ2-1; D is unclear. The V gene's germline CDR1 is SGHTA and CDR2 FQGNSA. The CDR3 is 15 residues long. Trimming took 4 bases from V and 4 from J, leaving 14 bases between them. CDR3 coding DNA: TGTGCCAGCAGCTCAGGAATGTATGAGTACAATGAGCAGTTCTTC. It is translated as CASSSGMYEYNEQFF.

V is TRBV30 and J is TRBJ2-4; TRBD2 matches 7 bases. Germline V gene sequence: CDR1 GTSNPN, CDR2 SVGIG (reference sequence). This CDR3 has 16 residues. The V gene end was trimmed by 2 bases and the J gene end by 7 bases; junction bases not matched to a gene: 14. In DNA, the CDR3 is TGTGCCTGGAGTTGTTTGCGGGCGGGAGAAATCAACATTCAGTACTTC. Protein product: CAWSCLRAGEINIQYF.

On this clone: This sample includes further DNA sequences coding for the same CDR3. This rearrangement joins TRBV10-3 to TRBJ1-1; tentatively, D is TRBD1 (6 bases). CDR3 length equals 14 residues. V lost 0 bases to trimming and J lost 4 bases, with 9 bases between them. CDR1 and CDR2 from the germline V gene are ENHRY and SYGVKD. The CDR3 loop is CAISESGGGTEAFF. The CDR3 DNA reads TGTGCCATCAGTGAGTCGGGAGGGGGCACTGAAGCTTTCTTT.

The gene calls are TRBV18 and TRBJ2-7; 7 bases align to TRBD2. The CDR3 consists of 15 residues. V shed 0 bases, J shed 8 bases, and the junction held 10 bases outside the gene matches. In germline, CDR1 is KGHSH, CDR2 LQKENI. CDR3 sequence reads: CASSPPGGGPAKQYF. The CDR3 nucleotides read TGTGCCAGCTCACCACCCGGGGGAGGGCCTGCTAAGCAGTACTTC.

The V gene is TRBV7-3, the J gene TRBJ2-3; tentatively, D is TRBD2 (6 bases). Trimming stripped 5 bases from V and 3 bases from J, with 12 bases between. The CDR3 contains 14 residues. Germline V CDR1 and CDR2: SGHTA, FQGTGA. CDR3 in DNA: TGTGCCAGCAGCCAAGTCCGGGGGACAGATACGCAGTATTTT. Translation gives CASSQVRGTDTQYF.